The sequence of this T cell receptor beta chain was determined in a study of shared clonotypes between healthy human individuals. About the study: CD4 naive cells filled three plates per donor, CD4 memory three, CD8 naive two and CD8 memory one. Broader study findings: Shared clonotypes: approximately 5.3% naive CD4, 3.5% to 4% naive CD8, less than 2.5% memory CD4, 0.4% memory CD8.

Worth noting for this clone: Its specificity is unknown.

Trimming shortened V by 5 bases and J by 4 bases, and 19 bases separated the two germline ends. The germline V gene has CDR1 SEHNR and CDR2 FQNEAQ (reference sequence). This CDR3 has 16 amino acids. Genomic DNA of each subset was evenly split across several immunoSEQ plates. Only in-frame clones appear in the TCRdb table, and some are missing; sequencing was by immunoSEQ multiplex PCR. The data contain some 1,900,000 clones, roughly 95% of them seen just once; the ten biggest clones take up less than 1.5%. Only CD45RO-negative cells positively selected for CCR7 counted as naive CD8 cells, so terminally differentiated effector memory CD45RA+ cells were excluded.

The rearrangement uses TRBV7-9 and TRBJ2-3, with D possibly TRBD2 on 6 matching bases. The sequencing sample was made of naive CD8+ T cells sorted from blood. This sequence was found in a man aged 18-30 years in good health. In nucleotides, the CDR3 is TGTGCCAGCAGCCCCCTCACCCCGGGAGTTGCAGATACGCAGTATTTT. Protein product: CASSPLTPGVADTQYF.